The 4 T cell receptor beta chains below were found in one sample sequenced in a study of blood T cell repertoires in COVID-19 (dated by TCRdb to 2020 to 2021). The method behind the library was the immunoSEQ multiplex PCR assay. The source is immuneACCESS, and TCRdb retained only in-frame sequences with V and J called. Part of the clones is not carried over; for the studies checked, unresolved V genes explain less than half of this, and the remainder is unexplained. The sample table lists about 200,000 clones, roughly 90% of them with a count of one. In total, the top ten clones hold 1.5% to 2% of the sample. The sample taken for sequencing was peripheral blood. The source of these receptors is a man aged 18 to 30 with active or convalescent COVID-19.

This rearrangement joins TRBV27 to TRBJ2-1; D is perhaps TRBD2 (5 bases). The CDR3 consists of 16 residues. Trimming removed 5 bases from V and 7 bases from J, with 21 bases in between. The germline gives CDR1 MNHEY, CDR2 SMNVEV (reference sequence). The CDR3 loop is CASSPSGGLETNEQFF. The CDR3 DNA follows: TGTGCCAGCAGTCCGTCGGGCGGGCTCGAGACGAATGAGCAGTTCTTC.

In this sample, this clone turned up many times. The chain employs TRBV4-2 and TRBJ2-5, with 8 positions matching TRBD2. This CDR3 is built from 16 residues. Germline CDR1 and CDR2: LGHNA and YNFKEQ. Germline trimming cut 3 bases from V and 5 bases from J; bases unmatched to any gene: 11. Here the CDR3 reads CASSQGVSGETETQYF. CDR3 coding DNA: TGTGCCAGCAGCCAGGGTGTTAGCGGGGAAACGGAGACCCAGTACTTC.

The V call is TRBV30, the J call TRBJ1-2; perhaps TRBD1 as D (6 bases). Trimming left V 5 bases short and J 8 bases short, with 15 bases between. This CDR3 spans 12 amino acids. The germline gives CDR1 GTSNPN, CDR2 SVGIG (reference sequence). The CDR3, as DNA: TGTGCCTGGGGAGGGGGGCTGGGGGGCTACACCTTC. Its protein is CAWGGGLGGYTF.

About this clone: Other DNA sequences from this sample encode an identical CDR3 as well. The rearrangement links TRBV5-1 to TRBJ1-2; TRBD1 aligns across 11 bases. Germline loops: CDR1 SGHRS, CDR2 YFSETQ. Germline trimming cut 3 bases from V and 3 bases from J; bases unmatched to any gene: 4. This CDR3 contains 15 residues. CDR3 in amino acids: CASSSGTGGYYGYTF. The CDR3 region has the DNA TGCGCCAGCAGCTCAGGGACAGGGGGTTACTATGGCTACACCTTC.